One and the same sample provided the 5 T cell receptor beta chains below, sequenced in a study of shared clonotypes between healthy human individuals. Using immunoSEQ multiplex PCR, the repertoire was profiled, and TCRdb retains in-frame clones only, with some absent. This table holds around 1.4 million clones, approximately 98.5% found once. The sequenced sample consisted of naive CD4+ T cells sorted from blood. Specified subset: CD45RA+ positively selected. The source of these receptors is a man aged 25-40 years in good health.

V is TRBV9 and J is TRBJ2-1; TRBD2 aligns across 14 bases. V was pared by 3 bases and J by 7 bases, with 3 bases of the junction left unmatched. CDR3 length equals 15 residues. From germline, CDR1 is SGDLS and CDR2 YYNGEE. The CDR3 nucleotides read TGTGCCAGCAGCGCGACTAGCGGGAGGGCAAATGAGCAGTTCTTC. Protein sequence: CASSATSGRANEQFF. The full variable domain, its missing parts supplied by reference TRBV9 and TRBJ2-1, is DSGVTQTPKHLITATGQRVTLRCSPRSGDLSVYWYQQSLDQGLQFLIQYYNGEERAKGNILERFSAQQFPDLHSELNLSSLELGDSALYFCASSATSGRANEQFFGPGTRLTVL.

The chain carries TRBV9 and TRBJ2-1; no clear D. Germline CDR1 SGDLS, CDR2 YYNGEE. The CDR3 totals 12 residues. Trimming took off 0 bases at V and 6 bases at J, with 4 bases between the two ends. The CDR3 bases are TGTGCCAGCAGCGTAGCAATCAATGAGCAGTTCTTC. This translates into CASSVAINEQFF.

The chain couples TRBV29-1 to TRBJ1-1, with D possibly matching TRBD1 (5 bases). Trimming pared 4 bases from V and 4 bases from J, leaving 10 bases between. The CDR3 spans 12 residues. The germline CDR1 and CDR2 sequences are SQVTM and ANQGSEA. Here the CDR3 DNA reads TGCAGCGTTGGGGACTCAGGCACTGAAGCTTTCTTT. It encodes CSVGDSGTEAFF.

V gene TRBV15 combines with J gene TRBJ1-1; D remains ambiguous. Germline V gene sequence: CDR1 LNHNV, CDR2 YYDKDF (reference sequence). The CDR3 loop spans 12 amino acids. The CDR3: CAVSGEYTEAFF. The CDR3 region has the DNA TGTGCGGTGAGTGGAGAGTACACTGAAGCTTTCTTT.

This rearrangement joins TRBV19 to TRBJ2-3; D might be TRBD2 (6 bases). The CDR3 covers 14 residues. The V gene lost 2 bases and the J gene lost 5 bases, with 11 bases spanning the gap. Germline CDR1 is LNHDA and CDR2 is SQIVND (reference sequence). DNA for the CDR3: TGTGCCAGTAGTATATCCGGGAGAGTAGATACGCAGTATTTT. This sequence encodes CASSISGRVDTQYF.